Described below is a single TCR beta chain sequence and its context. Germline loops: CDR1 LGHNA, CDR2 YNFKEQ. The CDR3 is 13 amino acids. V was trimmed by 3 bases and J by 8 bases, leaving 13 bases between them. This entry belongs to a study of graft-versus-host responses after intestinal transplantation. Study-level points and caveats: Levels of circulating GvH clones at their peak were associated with early post-transplant HvG declines.

The method was immunoSEQ multiplex PCR; TCRdb's version includes in-frame clones alone and lacks a portion of them. The sample lists roughly 7,800 clones, roughly 31% occurring once. Irradiated stimulators labeled with violet dye, around 200,000 in number, were plated with around 200,000 CFSE-labeled responders. The source was alloreactive CD4+ T cells from a mixed lymphocyte reaction culture, collected before intestinal transplant. Subset reported: CFSE-low proliferating T cells sorted from roughly 6-day pre-transplant mixed lymphocyte reaction (GvH or HvG direction). This chain links TRBV4-2 with TRBJ1-2; possible D gene TRBD1, 6 bases. The TCR sequence derives from a human patient who received an intestinal transplant. The CDR3 DNA follows: TGTGCCAGCAGCCAGGAACAGGGCTGGGGCTACACCTTC. Translation: CASSQEQGWGYTF.